Following are 19 T cell receptor beta chains from one sample sequenced in a study of beta chain features in type 1 diabetes. Sequenced material consisted of expressed TCRB transcripts (all of the isolated RNA was reverse transcribed). Libraries were prepared by immunoSEQ multiplex PCR; TCRdb keeps only in-frame clonotypes and omits some of them. Of a few hundred thousand clones listed, less than 15% were seen once; the top ten hold 6.7%. Sequencing was performed on central memory CD4+ T cells from blood. Receptors were obtained from a man aged 25 to 40 in good health.

This clone appeared a few times. Other DNA sequences in this specimen translate into the identical CDR3. The genes are TRBV9 and TRBJ2-3; D perhaps matches TRBD2 (6 bases). V was pared by 3 bases and J by 2 bases, with 13 bases between. Germline values: CDR1 SGDLS, CDR2 YYNGEE. This CDR3 is built from 15 residues. The DNA of the CDR3 is TGTGCCAGCAGCGCGGCTAGCGCGTTCACAGATACGCAGTATTTT. This codes for CASSAASAFTDTQYF.

This clone was counted only a few times. The V gene is TRBV28, the J gene TRBJ1-2, with D possibly being TRBD1 (5 bases). Trimming took 7 bases from V and 4 from J, leaving 13 bases between them. The CDR3 runs to 13 residues. CDR1 MDHEN and CDR2 SYDVKM come from the germline V gene. CDR3 region: CASNPGTFYGYTF. The CDR3 coding sequence is TGTGCCAGCAACCCCGGGACTTTCTATGGCTACACCTTC.

CDR3 in DNA: TGTGCTAGTGCCTCGACAGGGGCGAACACTGAAGCTTTCTTT. Its protein product is CASASTGANTEAFF. The rearrangement joins TRBV12-5 to TRBJ1-1; TRBD1 agrees at 8 bases. The V gene end was trimmed by 7 bases and the J gene end by 1 base; junction bases not matched to a gene: 5. CDR3 length: 14 amino acids. Germline CDR1 and CDR2: LGHNT and FRNRAP.

This clone was counted at least ten times. This rearrangement joins TRBV11-2 to TRBJ1-2; perhaps TRBD1 as D (5 bases). Trimming pared 5 bases from V and 8 bases from J, leaving 15 bases between. CDR1 and CDR2 from the germline V gene are SGHAT and FQNNGV. CDR3 size: 13 residues. Here the CDR3 DNA reads TGTGCCAGCAGCCCAGACAGAGGCGGAGGCTACACCTTC. It codes for CASSPDRGGGYTF.

This chain links TRBV5-1 with TRBJ2-1, with D tentatively TRBD2 (6 bases). Germline V CDR1 and CDR2: SGHRS, YFSETQ. Trimming removed 5 bases from V and 8 bases from J, with 11 bases in between. The CDR3 is 12 amino acids. CDR3 residues: CASRSGGDEQFF. The CDR3 bases are TGCGCCAGCAGGTCCGGGGGTGATGAGCAGTTCTTC.

This clone was seen ten or more times. This chain joins TRBV11-3 and TRBJ2-3; D ambiguous. Looked up from germline, CDR1 is SGHNT and CDR2 is YENEEA. The CDR3 spans 15 residues. The V and J ends lost 5 bases and 2 bases respectively, with 14 bases between them. The chain's CDR3 is CASSPASAVTDTQYF. The DNA for the CDR3 is TGTGCCAGCAGCCCCGCCAGTGCAGTCACAGATACGCAGTATTTT.

This clone was seen a handful of times. V and J are TRBV25-1 and TRBJ2-2; possibly TRBD2 for D (7 bases). V dropped 7 bases and J dropped 8 bases, with 20 bases sitting between them. The CDR3 contains 15 residues. Germline V gives CDR1 MGHDK, CDR2 SYGVNS. The CDR3 DNA follows: TGTGCCAGCATCCCGGGGGGCAGTTGGGATGGGGAGCTGTTTTTT. It codes for CASIPGGSWDGELFF.

J is TRBJ1-2 and V is TRBV18; no clear D. Germline CDR1 reads KGHSH; CDR2 reads LQKENI. The V gene lost 3 bases and the J gene lost 2 bases, with 7 bases spanning the gap. There are 13 residues in the CDR3. The CDR3 nucleotides read TGTGCCAGCTCACCGAACAGAAACTATGGCTACACCTTC. Its protein product is CASSPNRNYGYTF.

This clone was seen more than once but under ten times. CDR3 bases: TGTGCCAGCAGCTCCGGGGGCATTCAGTACTTC. This translates into CASSSGGIQYF. This chain connects TRBV11-2 to TRBJ2-4, with a weak D call TRBD2 (6 bases). This CDR3 is 11 amino acids long. V was pared by 4 bases and J by 9 bases, with 7 bases between. In germline, CDR1 is SGHAT, CDR2 FQNNGV.

CDR3: CASSIGAGMNTEAFF. DNA of the CDR3: TGTGCCAGTAGTATAGGAGCAGGCATGAACACTGAAGCTTTCTTT. J is TRBJ1-1 and V is TRBV19; no definite D call. This CDR3 spans 15 amino acids. Germline-derived CDR1 and CDR2 are LNHDA and SQIVND (reference sequence). Trimming took off 1 base at V and 0 bases at J, with 9 bases between the two ends.

This clone occurred a few times. The V gene is TRBV29-1, the J gene TRBJ2-3; 10 bases line up with TRBD2. Per the germline V gene, CDR1 is SQVTM and CDR2 is ANQGSEA. There are 15 residues in the CDR3. The V and J ends lost 6 bases and 0 bases, in that order; junction bases with no gene match: 6. The CDR3 nucleotides read TGCAGCGTCCCCGGACTAGCGGTTAGCACAGATACGCAGTATTTT. This encodes CSVPGLAVSTDTQYF.

This clone was picked up a small number of times. The chain links TRBV7-2 to TRBJ2-1; 13 bases align to TRBD2. Trimming cost V 4 bases and J 7 bases; bases outside gene matches: 4. Germline V gene lookup returns CDR1 SGHTA and CDR2 FQGNSA. This CDR3 region has 15 residues. The CDR3 protein is CASSSLAGGPNEQFF. CDR3 DNA: TGTGCCAGCAGCTCACTAGCGGGAGGGCCGAATGAGCAGTTCTTC.

Note on this clone: This may come from a read error, since a much larger clone is one base off. J is TRBJ2-7 and V is TRBV28; 8 bases fit TRBD1. V was clipped by 5 bases and J by 6 bases; unmatched bases: 9. Germline CDR1 is MDHEN and CDR2 is SYDVKM. The CDR3 spans 14 residues. Here the CDR3 DNA reads TGTGCCAGCAGTGACCATTCAGGGGGCCGCGAGCAGTACGTC. This translates into CASSDHSGGREQYV.

The chain couples TRBV7-2 to TRBJ1-1; no definite D call. The V gene's germline CDR1 is SGHTA and CDR2 FQGNSA. V was pared by 0 bases and J by 10 bases, with 12 bases between. The CDR3 covers 13 residues. In DNA, the CDR3 is TGTGCCAGCAGCTTAGCGGACGGCCGGGGAGCTTTCTTT. As protein: CASSLADGRGAFF.

This clone has more than one count but fewer than ten. The gene calls are TRBV10-3 and TRBJ2-1, with D perhaps assigned TRBD1 or TRBD2 (7 bases each). Germline V CDR1 and CDR2: ENHRY, SYGVKD. V was shortened by 10 bases and J by 8 bases, with 18 bases between the two germline ends. This CDR3 comprises 13 residues. The CDR3 sequence is CASTQGGADEQFF. CDR3 sequence (DNA): TGTGCCAGCACTCAGGGGGGGGCCGATGAGCAGTTCTTC.

The sample holds a few counts of this clone. This chain uses TRBV5-1 with TRBJ2-2, with 11 bases lining up with TRBD2. The CDR3 runs to 17 residues. CDR1 and CDR2 from the germline V gene are SGHRS and YFSETQ. V was clipped by 0 bases and J by 0 bases; unmatched bases: 1. Here the CDR3 reads CASSLVLAGANTGELFF. CDR3 DNA sequence: TGCGCCAGCAGCTTGGTACTAGCGGGGGCGAACACCGGGGAGCTGTTTTTT.

The chain combines TRBV11-2 with TRBJ2-7, with TRBD1 matching 10 bases. The CDR3 sequence is 14 residues long. The V and J ends lost 7 bases and 6 bases, in that order; junction bases with no gene match: 9. CDR1 is SGHAT and CDR2 is FQNNGV in the germline V gene. The CDR3 protein is CASTLDRGTFEQYV. DNA for the CDR3: TGTGCCAGCACTTTGGACAGGGGGACCTTCGAGCAGTACGTC.

V is TRBV14 and J is TRBJ2-5, with D possibly matching TRBD1 (6 bases). The CDR3 loop spans 16 amino acids. CDR1 is SGHDN and CDR2 is FVKESK in the germline V gene. V lost 0 bases to trimming and J lost 5 bases, with 16 bases between them. Here the CDR3 DNA reads TGTGCCAGCAGCCAAGATCTAAGCAGGGGCGGGGAGACCCAGTACTTC. Protein product: CASSQDLSRGGETQYF.

This clone was seen ten or more times. The chain employs TRBV29-1 and TRBJ1-2; D possibly corresponds to TRBD1 (5 bases). V lost 6 bases and J 3 bases, leaving 14 bases between the germline ends. The CDR3 totals 13 residues. The germline gives CDR1 SQVTM, CDR2 ANQGSEA. CDR3 DNA: TGCAGCGTCGGGGGGGTTCGGGACTATGGCTACACCTTC. It translates to CSVGGVRDYGYTF.